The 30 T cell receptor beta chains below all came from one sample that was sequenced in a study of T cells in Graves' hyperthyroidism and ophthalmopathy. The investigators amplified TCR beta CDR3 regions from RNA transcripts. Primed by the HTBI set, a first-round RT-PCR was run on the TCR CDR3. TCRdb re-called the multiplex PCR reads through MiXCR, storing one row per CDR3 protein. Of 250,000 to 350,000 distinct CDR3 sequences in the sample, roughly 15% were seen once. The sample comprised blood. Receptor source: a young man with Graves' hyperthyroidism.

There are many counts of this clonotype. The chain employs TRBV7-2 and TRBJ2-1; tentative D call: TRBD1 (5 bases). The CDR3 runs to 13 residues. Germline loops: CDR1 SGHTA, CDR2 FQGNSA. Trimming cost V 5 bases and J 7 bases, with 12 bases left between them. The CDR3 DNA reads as TGTGCCAGCAGCACCCCAAAGGGGAATGAGCAGTTCTTC. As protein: CASSTPKGNEQFF.

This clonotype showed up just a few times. DNA of the CDR3: TGTGCCAGCAGTCCGATGGGGACAGCCGCCTACGAGCAGTACTTC. This sequence encodes CASSPMGTAAYEQYF. The chain has TRBV27 and TRBJ2-7; 7 bases match TRBD1. Unmatched junction bases numbered 9, after V lost 5 bases and J lost 2 bases. This CDR3 comprises 15 residues. Germline CDR1 is MNHEY and CDR2 is SMNVEV (reference sequence).

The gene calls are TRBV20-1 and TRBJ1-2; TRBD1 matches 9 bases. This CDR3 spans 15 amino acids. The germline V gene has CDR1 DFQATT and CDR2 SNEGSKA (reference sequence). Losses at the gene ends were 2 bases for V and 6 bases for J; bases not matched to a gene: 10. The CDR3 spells CSARPRWTGANGYTF. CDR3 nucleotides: TGCAGTGCTAGACCCCGATGGACAGGGGCGAATGGCTACACCTTC.

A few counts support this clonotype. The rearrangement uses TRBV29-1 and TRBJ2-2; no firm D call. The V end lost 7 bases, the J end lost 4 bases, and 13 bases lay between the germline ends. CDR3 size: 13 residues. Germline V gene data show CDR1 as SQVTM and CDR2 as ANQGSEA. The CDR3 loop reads CSAKRPFTGELFF. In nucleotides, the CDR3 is TGCAGCGCCAAGAGGCCATTCACCGGGGAGCTGTTTTTT.

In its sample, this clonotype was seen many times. CDR3 nucleotides: TGTGCCAGCAGTCGGGGTGGAGAGACCCAGTACTTC. This gives the protein CASSRGGETQYF. The chain uses TRBV6-2 or TRBV6-3 and TRBJ2-5; TRBD2 might be the D (5 bases). There are 12 residues in the CDR3. CDR1 is MNHEY, CDR2 SVGEGT, per germline. V shed 5 bases and J shed 4 bases, with 8 bases lying between them.

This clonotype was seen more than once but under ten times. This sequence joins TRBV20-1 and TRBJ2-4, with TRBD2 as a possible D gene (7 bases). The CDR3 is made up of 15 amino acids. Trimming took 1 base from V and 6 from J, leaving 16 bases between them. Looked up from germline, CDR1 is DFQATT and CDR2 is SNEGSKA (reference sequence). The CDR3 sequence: CSARGEGDPRNIQYF. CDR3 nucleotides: TGCAGTGCTAGAGGGGAGGGGGACCCTAGAAACATTCAGTACTTC.

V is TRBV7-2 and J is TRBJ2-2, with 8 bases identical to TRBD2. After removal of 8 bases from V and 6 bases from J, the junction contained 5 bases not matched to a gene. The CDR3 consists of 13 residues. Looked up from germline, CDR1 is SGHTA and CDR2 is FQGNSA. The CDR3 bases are TGTGCCAGCGGCCGGGAGGGACCCGGGGAGCTGTTTTTT. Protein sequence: CASGREGPGELFF.

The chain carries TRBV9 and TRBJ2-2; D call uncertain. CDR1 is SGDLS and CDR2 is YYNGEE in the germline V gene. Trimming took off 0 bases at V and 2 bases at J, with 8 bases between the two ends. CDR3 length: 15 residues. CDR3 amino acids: CASSVEAGNTGELFF. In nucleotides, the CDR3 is TGTGCCAGCAGCGTAGAGGCAGGTAACACCGGGGAGCTGTTTTTT.

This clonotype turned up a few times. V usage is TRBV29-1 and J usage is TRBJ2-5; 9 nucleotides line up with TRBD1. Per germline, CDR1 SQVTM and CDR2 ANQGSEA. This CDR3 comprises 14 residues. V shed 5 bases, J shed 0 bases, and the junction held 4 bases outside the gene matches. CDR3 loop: CSVSGQGNQETQYF. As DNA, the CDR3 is TGCAGCGTTTCGGGACAGGGAAACCAAGAGACCCAGTACTTC.

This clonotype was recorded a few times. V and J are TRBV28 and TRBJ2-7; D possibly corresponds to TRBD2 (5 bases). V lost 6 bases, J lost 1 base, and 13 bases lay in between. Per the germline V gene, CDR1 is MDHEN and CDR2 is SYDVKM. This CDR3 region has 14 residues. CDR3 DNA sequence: TGTGCCAGCAGCGGGGTTCGCCTTTCCTACGAGCAGTACTTC. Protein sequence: CASSGVRLSYEQYF.

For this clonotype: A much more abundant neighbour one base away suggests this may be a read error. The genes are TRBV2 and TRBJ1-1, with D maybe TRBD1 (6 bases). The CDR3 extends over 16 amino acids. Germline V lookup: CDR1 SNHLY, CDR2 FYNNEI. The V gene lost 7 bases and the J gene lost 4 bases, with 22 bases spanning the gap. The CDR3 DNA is TGTGCCAGCAAGAGGGAGACAGGCCTACGGGGCACTGAAGCTTTCTTT. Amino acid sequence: CASKRETGLRGTEAFF.

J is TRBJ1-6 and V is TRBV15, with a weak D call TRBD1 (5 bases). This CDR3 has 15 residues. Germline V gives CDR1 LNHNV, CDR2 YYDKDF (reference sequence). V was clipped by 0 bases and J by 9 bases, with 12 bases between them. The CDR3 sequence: CATSREGTQGSPLHF. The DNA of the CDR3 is TGTGCCACCAGCAGAGAGGGGACCCAGGGTTCACCCCTCCACTTT.

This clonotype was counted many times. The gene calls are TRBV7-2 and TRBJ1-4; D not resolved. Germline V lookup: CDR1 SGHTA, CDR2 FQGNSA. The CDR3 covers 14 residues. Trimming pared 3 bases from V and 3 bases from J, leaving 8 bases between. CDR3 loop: CASSFGRPNEKLFF. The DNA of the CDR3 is TGTGCCAGCAGCTTTGGCAGACCTAATGAAAAACTGTTTTTT.

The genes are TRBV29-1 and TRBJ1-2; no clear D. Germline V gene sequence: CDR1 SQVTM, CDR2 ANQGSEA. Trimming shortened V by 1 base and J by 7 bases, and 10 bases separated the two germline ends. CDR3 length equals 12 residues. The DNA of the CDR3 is TGCAGCGTTGAAGGGGTTTCTAGTGGCTACACCTTC. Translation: CSVEGVSSGYTF.

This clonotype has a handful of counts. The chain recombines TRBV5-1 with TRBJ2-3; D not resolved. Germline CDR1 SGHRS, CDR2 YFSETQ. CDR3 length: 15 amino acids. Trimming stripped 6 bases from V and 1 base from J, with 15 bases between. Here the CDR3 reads CASTLSVVGTDTQYF. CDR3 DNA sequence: TGCGCCAGCACATTAAGCGTTGTTGGCACAGATACGCAGTATTTT.

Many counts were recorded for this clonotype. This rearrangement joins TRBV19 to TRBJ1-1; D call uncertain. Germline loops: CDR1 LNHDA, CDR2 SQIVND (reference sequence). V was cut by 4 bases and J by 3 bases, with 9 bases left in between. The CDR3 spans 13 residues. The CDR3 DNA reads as TGTGCCAGTAGTACCGAGGTTTACACTGAAGCTTTCTTT. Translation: CASSTEVYTEAFF.

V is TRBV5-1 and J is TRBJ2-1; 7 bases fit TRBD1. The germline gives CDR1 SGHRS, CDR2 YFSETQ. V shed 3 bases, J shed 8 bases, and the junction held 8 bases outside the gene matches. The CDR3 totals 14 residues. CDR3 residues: CASSSTGFQDEQFF. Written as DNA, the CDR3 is TGCGCCAGCAGCTCGACAGGGTTTCAGGATGAGCAGTTCTTC.

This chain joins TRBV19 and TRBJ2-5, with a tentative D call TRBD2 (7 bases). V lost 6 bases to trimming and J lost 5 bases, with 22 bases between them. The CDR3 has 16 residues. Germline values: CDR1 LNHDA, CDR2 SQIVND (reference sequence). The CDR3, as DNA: TGTGCCAGTAGCCAAGGGGGGGCGCGTCTCCGGGAGACCCAGTACTTC. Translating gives CASSQGGARLRETQYF.

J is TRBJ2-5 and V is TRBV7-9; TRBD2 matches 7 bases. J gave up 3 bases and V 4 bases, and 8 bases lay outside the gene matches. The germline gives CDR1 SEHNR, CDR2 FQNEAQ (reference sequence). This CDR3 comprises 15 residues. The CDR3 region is CASSWLGGEKETQYF. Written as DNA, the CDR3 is TGTGCCAGCAGCTGGCTGGGGGGGGAAAAAGAGACCCAGTACTTC. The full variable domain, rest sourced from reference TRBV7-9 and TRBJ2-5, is DTGVSQNPRHKITKRGQNVTFRCDPISEHNRLYWYRQTLGQGPEFLTYFQNEAQLEKSRLLSDRFSAERPKGSFSTLEIQRTEQGDSAMYLCASSWLGGEKETQYFGPGTRLLVL.

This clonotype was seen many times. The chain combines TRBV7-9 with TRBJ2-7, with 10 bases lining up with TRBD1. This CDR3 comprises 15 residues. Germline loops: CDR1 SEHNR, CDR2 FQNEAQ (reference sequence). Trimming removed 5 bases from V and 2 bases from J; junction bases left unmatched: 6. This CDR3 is CASSGPGQGTYEQYF. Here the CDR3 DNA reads TGTGCCAGCAGCGGACCGGGACAGGGGACCTACGAGCAGTACTTC.

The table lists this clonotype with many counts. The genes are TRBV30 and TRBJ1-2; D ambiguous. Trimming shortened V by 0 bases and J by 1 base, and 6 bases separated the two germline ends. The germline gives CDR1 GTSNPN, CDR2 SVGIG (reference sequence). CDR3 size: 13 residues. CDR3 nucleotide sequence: TGTGCCTGGAGTGTAGGAGTTAACTATGGCTACACCTTC. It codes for CAWSVGVNYGYTF.

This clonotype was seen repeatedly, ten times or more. In nucleotides, the CDR3 is TGCGCCAGCAGCCGCGGGGACTTGAACACTGAAGCTTTCTTT. Protein product: CASSRGDLNTEAFF. This sequence joins TRBV5-1 and TRBJ1-1, with a tentative D call TRBD1 (5 bases). Trimming cost V 4 bases and J 0 bases, with 10 bases left between them. The V gene's germline CDR1 is SGHRS and CDR2 YFSETQ. The CDR3 is 14 residues long.

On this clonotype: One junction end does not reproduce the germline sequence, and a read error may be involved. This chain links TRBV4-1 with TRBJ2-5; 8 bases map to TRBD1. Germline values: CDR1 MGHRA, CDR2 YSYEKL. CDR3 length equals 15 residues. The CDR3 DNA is TGCGCCAGCAGGCAAGACGACTATTACCGGGACAGGATGTACTTC. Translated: CASRQDDYYRDRMYF.

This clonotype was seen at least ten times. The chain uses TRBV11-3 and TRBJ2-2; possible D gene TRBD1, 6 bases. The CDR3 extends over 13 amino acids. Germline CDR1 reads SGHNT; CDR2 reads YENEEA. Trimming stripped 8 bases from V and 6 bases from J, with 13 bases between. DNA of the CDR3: TGTGCCAGCGCATACAGGGTTGCCGGGGAGCTGTTTTTT. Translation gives CASAYRVAGELFF.

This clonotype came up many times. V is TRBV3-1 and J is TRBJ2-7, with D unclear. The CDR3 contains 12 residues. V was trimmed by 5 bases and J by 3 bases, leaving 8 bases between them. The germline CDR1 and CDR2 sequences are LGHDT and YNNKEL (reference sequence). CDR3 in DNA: TGTGCCAGCAGCATGATTAGCTACGAGCAGTACTTC. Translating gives CASSMISYEQYF.

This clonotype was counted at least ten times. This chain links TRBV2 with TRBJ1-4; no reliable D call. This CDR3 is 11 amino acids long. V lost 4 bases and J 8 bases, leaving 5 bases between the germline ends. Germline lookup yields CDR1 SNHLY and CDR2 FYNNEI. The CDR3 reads CASSVREKLFF. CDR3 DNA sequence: TGTGCCAGCAGTGTCCGCGAAAAACTGTTTTTT.

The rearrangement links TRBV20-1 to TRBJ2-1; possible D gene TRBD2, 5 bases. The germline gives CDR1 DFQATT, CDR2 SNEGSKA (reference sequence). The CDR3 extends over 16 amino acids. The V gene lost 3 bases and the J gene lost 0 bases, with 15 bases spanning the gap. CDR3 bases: TGCAGTGCTAGGGGTGCGTCGGGAAACTCCTACAATGAGCAGTTCTTC. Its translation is CSARGASGNSYNEQFF.

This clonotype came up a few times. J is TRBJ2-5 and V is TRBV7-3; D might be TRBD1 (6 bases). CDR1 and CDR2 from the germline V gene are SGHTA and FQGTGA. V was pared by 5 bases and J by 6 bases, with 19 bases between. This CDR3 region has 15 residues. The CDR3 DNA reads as TGTGCCAGCAGCGTAGACCCCAGGGGTTGGAAGACCCAGTACTTC. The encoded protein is CASSVDPRGWKTQYF.

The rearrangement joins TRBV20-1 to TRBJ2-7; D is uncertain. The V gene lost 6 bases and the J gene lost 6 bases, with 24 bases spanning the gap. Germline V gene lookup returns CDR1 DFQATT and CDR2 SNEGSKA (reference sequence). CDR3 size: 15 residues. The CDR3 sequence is CSAVPLDRIPGEQYF. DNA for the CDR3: TGCAGTGCCGTACCACTCGACCGGATCCCGGGCGAGCAGTACTTC.

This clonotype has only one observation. The CDR3 region is CASRGSPSASTDTQYF. CDR3 bases: TGTGCCAGCAGAGGGTCCCCCAGTGCTAGCACAGATACGCAGTATTTT. This chain links TRBV27 with TRBJ2-3; D gene ambiguous. This CDR3 has 16 residues. The V and J ends lost 6 bases and 0 bases respectively, with 16 bases between them. Germline V gene lookup returns CDR1 MNHEY and CDR2 SMNVEV (reference sequence).